There are many counts of the clone carrying this T cell receptor (beta chain). The source of the sample is a study of early T cells in non-severe SARS-CoV-2 infection. Study details: Bulk RNA taken from unsorted whole blood was sequenced, leaving chains unpaired.

Looked up from germline, CDR1 is LGHDT and CDR2 is YNNKEL (reference sequence). CDR3 length: 14 residues. Trimming cost V 4 bases and J 1 base, with 7 bases left between them. Researchers tagged individual cDNA molecules with unique molecular identifiers. TCRdb fed the 5' RACE reads into MiXCR, producing one record per CDR3 protein. The table records 35,000 to 45,000 distinct CDR3 sequences, 3.9% of them present only once. The sequenced sample was whole blood. This chain joins TRBV3-1 and TRBJ2-2, with D uncertain. This TCR came from an adult who was a healthcare worker with PCR-confirmed SARS-CoV-2 infection or an uninfected control (not recorded which). CDR3 region: CASSPYKNTGELFF. The CDR3 region has the DNA TGTGCCAGCAGCCCCTACAAGAACACCGGGGAGCTGTTTTTT.